A single sample gave rise to the 8 T cell receptor beta chains below, sequenced in a study of identical twins. One entry per CDR3 protein, called by TCRdb with MiXCR from the 5' RACE reads. The sample includes about 720,000 distinct CDR3 sequences, about 20% of them seen just once. This sample also appeared in a second study, on T cells expressing NK-cell markers.

Sequenced input: PBMCs. The receptors shown here come from a woman aged 18-29 years in good health.

A few counts support this clonotype. V usage is TRBV30 and J usage is TRBJ2-7, with D perhaps given as TRBD1 or TRBD2 (5 bases each). Germline CDR1 GTSNPN, CDR2 SVGIG (reference sequence). Trimming left V 5 bases short and J 6 bases short, with 14 bases between. CDR3 size: 12 residues. CDR3 amino acids: CAWSLTGLEQYF. Written as DNA, the CDR3 is TGTGCCTGGTCCCTAACGGGGCTCGAGCAGTACTTC.

The chain combines TRBV5-1 with TRBJ1-1; D is possibly TRBD1 (5 bases). The CDR3 is 15 amino acids. Trimming removed 0 bases from V and 1 base from J, with 10 bases in between. The germline gives CDR1 SGHRS, CDR2 YFSETQ. In DNA, the CDR3 is TGCGCCAGCAGCTTGGAGCCAGGGACGAACACTGAAGCTTTCTTT. This gives the protein CASSLEPGTNTEAFF.

This sequence joins TRBV10-3 and TRBJ2-1; a possible D gene is TRBD2 (7 bases). Germline CDR1 reads ENHRY; CDR2 reads SYGVKD. V lost 4 bases to trimming and J lost 7 bases, with 20 bases between them. The length of the CDR3 is 16 residues. CDR3 sequence: CAISAHGGGAGNEQFF. The CDR3 region has the DNA TGTGCCATCAGTGCCCACGGAGGGGGGGCTGGGAATGAGCAGTTCTTC.

This clonotype was seen a few times. The CDR3 loop is CASSPRQAGGVNTQYF. CDR3 coding DNA: TGTGCCAGCAGCCCCCGCCAGGCGGGGGGGGTGAATACGCAGTATTTT. The rearrangement joins TRBV4-2 to TRBJ2-3; 9 nucleotides line up with TRBD2. This CDR3 has 16 residues. Trimming removed 4 bases from V and 7 bases from J; junction bases left unmatched: 12. Germline V gene data show CDR1 as LGHNA and CDR2 as YNFKEQ.

The chain joins TRBV4-1 to TRBJ2-3; 8 bases fit TRBD2. After removal of 0 bases from V and 0 bases from J, the junction contained 14 bases not matched to a gene. The CDR3 contains 20 residues. The germline V gene encodes CDR1 MGHRA and CDR2 YSYEKL. DNA of the CDR3: TGCGCCAGCAGCCAAGATTTGGTAGCGGGGCCATTTTATAGCACAGATACGCAGTATTTT. Translating gives CASSQDLVAGPFYSTDTQYF.

This clonotype was detected a few times. J is TRBJ2-7 and V is TRBV29-1; 9 nucleotides match TRBD1. There are 13 residues in the CDR3. Trimming cost V 6 bases and J 6 bases; bases outside gene matches: 9. The germline gives CDR1 SQVTM, CDR2 ANQGSEA. DNA for the CDR3: TGCAGCGTGCAGGGACAGGGCGAACGCGAGCAGTACTTC. This codes for CSVQGQGEREQYF.

This clonotype has only a few counts. The chain carries TRBV20-1 and TRBJ1-4; D perhaps matches TRBD1 (6 bases). Per the germline V gene, CDR1 is DFQATT and CDR2 is SNEGSKA (reference sequence). Trimming shortened V by 0 bases and J by 8 bases, and 13 bases separated the two germline ends. This CDR3 comprises 14 residues. CDR3 sequence (DNA): TGCAGTGCTAGAGATCGGCAGGGGTTGGAAAAACTGTTTTTT. Translating it yields CSARDRQGLEKLFF.

The chain is built from TRBV10-3 and TRBJ1-1, with 7 bases identical to TRBD1. The CDR3 loop spans 11 amino acids. Germline CDR1 reads ENHRY; CDR2 reads SYGVKD. V was pared by 8 bases and J by 4 bases, with 1 base of the junction left unmatched. CDR3 bases: TGTGCCATCGCAGGGGGCACTGAAGCTTTCTTT. The encoded protein is CAIAGGTEAFF.